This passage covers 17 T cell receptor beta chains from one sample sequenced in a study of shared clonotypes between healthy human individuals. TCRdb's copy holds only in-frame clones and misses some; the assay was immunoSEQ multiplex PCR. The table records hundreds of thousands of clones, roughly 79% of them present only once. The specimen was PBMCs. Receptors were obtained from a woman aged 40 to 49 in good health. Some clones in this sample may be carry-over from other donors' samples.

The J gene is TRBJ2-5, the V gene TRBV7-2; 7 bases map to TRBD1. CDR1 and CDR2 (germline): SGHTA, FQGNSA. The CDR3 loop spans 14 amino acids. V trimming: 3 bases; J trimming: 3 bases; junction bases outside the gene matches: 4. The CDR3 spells CASSFQGQKETQYF. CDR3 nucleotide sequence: TGTGCCAGCAGCTTCCAGGGACAGAAAGAGACCCAGTACTTC.

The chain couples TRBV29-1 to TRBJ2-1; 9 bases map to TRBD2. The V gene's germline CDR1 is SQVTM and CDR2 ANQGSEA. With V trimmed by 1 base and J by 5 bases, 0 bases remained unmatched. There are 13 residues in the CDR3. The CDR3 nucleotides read TGCAGCGTTGAAGGACTAGCGGACAATGAGCAGTTCTTC. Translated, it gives CSVEGLADNEQFF.

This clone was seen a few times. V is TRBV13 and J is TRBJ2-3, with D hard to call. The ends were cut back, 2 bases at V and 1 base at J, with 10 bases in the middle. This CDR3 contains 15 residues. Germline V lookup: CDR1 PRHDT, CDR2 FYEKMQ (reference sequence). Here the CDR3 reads CASSLIGIRTDTQYF. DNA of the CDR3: TGTGCCAGCAGCTTAATTGGTATCCGCACAGATACGCAGTATTTT.

The CDR3, as DNA: TGTGCCAGCAGTGAAGCGCACGGGGAGGTTATCACAGATACGCAGTATTTT. Amino acids: CASSEAHGEVITDTQYF. The J gene is TRBJ2-3, the V gene TRBV2; perhaps TRBD2 as D (6 bases). This CDR3 spans 17 amino acids. The germline V gene encodes CDR1 SNHLY and CDR2 FYNNEI. Trimming removed 0 bases at V and 2 bases at J, with 15 bases between.

CDR3 sequence reads: CASSLGTGRGGELFF. CDR3 bases: TGTGCCAGCAGCTTGGGGACGGGGAGAGGCGGGGAGCTGTTTTTT. The J gene is TRBJ2-2, the V gene TRBV5-6; tentative D call: TRBD2 (5 bases). The V end was cut by 0 bases, the J end by 7 bases, with 13 bases between. The CDR3 covers 15 residues. Germline V gene lookup returns CDR1 SGHDT and CDR2 YYEEEE.

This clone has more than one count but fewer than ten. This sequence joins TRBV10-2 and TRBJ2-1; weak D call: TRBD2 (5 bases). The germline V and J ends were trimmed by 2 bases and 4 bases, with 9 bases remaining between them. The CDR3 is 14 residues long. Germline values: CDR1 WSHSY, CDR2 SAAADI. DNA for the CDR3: TGCGCCAGCAGTGAGGCCCGGGAATACAATGAGCAGTTCTTC. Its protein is CASSEAREYNEQFF.

The CDR3 is CASSYAVGPVRELFF. CDR3 coding DNA: TGTGCCAGCAGTTACGCGGTCGGGCCCGTTAGGGAGCTGTTTTTT. V gene TRBV6-6 combines with J gene TRBJ2-2; D gene ambiguous. Germline CDR1 is MNHNY and CDR2 is SVGAGI (reference sequence). Trimming stripped 2 bases from V and 9 bases from J, with 16 bases between. The CDR3 spans 15 residues.

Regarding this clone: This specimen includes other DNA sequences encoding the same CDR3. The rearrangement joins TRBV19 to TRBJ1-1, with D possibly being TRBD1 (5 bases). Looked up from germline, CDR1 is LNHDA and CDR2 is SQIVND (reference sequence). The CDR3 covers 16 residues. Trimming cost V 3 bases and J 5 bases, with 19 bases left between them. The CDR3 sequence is CASSMGMSSWGTEAFF. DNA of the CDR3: TGTGCCAGTAGTATGGGGATGTCCAGTTGGGGGACTGAAGCTTTCTTT.

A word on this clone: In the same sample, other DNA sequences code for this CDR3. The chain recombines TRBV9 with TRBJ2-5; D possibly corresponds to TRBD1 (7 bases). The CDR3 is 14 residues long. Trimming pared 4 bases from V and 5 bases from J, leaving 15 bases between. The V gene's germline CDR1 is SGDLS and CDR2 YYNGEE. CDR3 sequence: CASSSTTGRETQYF. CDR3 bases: TGTGCCAGCAGCTCAACGACAGGGAGGGAGACCCAGTACTTC.

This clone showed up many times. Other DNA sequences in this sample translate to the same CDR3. For the CDR3, the DNA is TGTGCCAGCAGCCGCGGACAGGGAGAGACCCAGTACTTC. Translated: CASSRGQGETQYF. The chain combines TRBV7-3 with TRBJ2-5; 8 bases match TRBD1. This CDR3 contains 13 residues. Germline V lookup: CDR1 SGHTA, CDR2 FQGTGA. The ends lost 5 bases at V and 4 bases at J; junction bases unmatched: 3.

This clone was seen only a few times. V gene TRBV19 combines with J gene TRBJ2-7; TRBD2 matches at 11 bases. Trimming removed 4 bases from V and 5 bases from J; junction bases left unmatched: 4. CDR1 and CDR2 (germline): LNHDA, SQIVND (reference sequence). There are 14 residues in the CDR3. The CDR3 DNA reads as TGTGCCAGTAGTACTCCGGGACTAGCGGACGAGCAGTACTTC. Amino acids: CASSTPGLADEQYF.

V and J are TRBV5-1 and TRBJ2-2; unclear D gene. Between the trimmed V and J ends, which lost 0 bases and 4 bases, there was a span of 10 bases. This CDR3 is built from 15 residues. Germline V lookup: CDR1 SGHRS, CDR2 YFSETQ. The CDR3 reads CASSLDDPGTGELFF. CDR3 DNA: TGCGCCAGCAGCTTGGATGATCCGGGCACCGGGGAGCTGTTTTTT. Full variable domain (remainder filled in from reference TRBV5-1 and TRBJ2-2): KAGVTQTPRYLIKTRGQQVTLSCSPISGHRSVSWYQQTPGQGLQFLFEYFSETQRNKGNFPGRFSGRQFSNSRSEMNVSTLELGDSALYLCASSLDDPGTGELFFGEGSRLTVL.

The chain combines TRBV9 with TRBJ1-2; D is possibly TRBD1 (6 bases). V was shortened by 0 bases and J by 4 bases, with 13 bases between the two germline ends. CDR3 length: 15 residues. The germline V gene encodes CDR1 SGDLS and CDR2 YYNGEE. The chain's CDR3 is CASSVGGQSIYGYTF. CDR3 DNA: TGTGCCAGCAGCGTAGGGGGGCAATCAATCTATGGCTACACCTTC.

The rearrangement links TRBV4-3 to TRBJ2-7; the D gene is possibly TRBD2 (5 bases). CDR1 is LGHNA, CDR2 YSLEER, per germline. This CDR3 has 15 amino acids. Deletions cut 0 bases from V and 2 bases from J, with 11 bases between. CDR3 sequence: CASSQDGGPTYEQYF. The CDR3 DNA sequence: TGCGCCAGCAGCCAAGATGGCGGGCCCACCTACGAGCAGTACTTC.

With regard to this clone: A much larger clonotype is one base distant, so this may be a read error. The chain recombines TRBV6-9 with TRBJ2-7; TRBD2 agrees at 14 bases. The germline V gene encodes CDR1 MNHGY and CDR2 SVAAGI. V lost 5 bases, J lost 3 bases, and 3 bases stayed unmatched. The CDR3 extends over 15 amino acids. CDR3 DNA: TGTGCCAGCAGTGGGGGACTAGCGGGAGTCTACGAGCAGTACTTC. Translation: CASSGGLAGVYEQYF.

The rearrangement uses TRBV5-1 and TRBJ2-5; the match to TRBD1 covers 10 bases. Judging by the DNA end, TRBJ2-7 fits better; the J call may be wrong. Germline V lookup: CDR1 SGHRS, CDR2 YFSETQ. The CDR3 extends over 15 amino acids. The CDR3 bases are TGCGCCAGCAGCTCCTCCGGGACAGGGGACCACGAGCAGTACTTC. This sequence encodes CASSSSGTGDHEQYF.

CDR3 sequence (DNA): TGTGCCAGCAGCCAATCGGTGGGAGGTACAGATACGCAGTATTTT. Translated, it gives CASSQSVGGTDTQYF. This sequence joins TRBV16 and TRBJ2-3; a weak D match, TRBD2 (6 bases). Trimming took off 0 bases at V and 3 bases at J, with 10 bases between the two ends. This CDR3 comprises 15 residues. Per the germline V gene, CDR1 is KGHSY and CDR2 is FQNENV.